This record looks at one T cell receptor (beta chain) sequence and its context. Antigen specificity is unknown. This sample is part of a study of T cell responses to AZD1222 COVID-19 vaccine. The germline V gene encodes CDR1 MGHDK and CDR2 SYGVNS. Trimming left V 8 bases short and J 2 bases short, with 10 bases between. The CDR3 spans 12 residues. Using immunoSEQ multiplex PCR, the repertoire was profiled, and TCRdb retains in-frame clones only, with some absent. The table records about 120,000 clones, around 85% of them present only once. Findings and limits, study-wide: Spike-specific TCRs gained breadth and depth after people received two AZD1222 doses. The sample set comprised mostly white British donors with more females, and clonal diversity was possibly underestimated.

The sample was peripheral blood, taken on day 0 of AZD1222 vaccination. The V gene is TRBV25-1, the J gene TRBJ2-7, with TRBD2 as a possible D gene (6 bases). This receptor was taken from an adult in good health. The CDR3 DNA reads TGTGCCAGCTCCACGGGGGCCTACGAGCAGTACTTC. Residues: CASSTGAYEQYF.